This TCR beta chain stems from a study of CD8+CD57+ T cells in acquired aplastic anemia. Across the study: The DNA of sorted CD4+ and CD8+ cells averaged approximately 3.3 ug. Study-wide findings and caveats: Patients had roughly 29 CD8+ CDR3 sequences in common with controls (the shared set).

The germline V gene has CDR1 SEHNR and CDR2 FQNEAQ (reference sequence). Trimming took 2 bases from V and 2 from J, leaving 13 bases between them. CDR3 length: 16 residues. Sequencing involved patients with CD8+CD57+ cell expansion previously shown by flow cytometry. Investigators profiled TCR beta VDJ and CDR3 from genomic DNA template. Each CDR3 protein is one row after TCRdb ran MiXCR on the reads. Among some 170,000 distinct CDR3 sequences listed, about two thirds were seen once. About this clonotype: Its antigen remains unidentified.

This rearrangement joins TRBV7-9 to TRBJ2-1, with D perhaps TRBD1 (6 bases). Sequenced: sorted CD4+, CD8+, or CD8+CD57+ T cells (not recorded which) from PBMCs. The sequence derives from a human donor with aplastic anemia. The CDR3 DNA reads TGTGCCAGCAGCTTAATGGGACAAAGACCCTACAATGAGCAGTTCTTC. Encoded protein: CASSLMGQRPYNEQFF.